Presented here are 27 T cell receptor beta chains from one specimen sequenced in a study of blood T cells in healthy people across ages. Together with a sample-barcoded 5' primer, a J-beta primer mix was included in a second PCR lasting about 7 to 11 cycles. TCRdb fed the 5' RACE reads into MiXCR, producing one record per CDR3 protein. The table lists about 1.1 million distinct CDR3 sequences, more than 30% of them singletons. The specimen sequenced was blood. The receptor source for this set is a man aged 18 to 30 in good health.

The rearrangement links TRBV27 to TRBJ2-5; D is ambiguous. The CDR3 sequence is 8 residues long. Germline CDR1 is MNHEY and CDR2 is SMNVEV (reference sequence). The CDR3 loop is CAQETQYF. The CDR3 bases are TGTGCACAAGAGACCCAGTACTTC.

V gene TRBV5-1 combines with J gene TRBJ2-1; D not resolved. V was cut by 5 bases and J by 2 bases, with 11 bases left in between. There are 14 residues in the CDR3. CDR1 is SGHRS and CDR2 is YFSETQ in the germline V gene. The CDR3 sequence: CASRHEMAYNEQFF. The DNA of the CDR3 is TGCGCCAGCAGACACGAGATGGCCTACAATGAGCAGTTCTTC.

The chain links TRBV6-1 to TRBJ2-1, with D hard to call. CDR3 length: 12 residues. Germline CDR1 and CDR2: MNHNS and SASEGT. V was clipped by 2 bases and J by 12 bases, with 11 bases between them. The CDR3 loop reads CASSELAIGQFF. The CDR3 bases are TGTGCCAGCAGTGAATTGGCAATCGGGCAGTTCTTC.

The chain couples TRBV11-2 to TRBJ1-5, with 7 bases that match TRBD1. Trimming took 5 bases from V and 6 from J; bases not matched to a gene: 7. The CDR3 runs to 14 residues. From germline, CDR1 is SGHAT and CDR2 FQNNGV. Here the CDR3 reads CASSQEGALQPQHF. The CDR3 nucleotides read TGTGCCAGCAGCCAAGAGGGGGCTCTTCAGCCCCAGCATTTT. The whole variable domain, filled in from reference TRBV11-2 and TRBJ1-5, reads EAGVAQSPRYKIIEKRQSVAFWCNPISGHATLYWYQQILGQGPKLLIQFQNNGVVDDSQLPKDRFSAERLKGVDSTLKIQPAKLEDSAVYLCASSQEGALQPQHFGDGTRLSIL.

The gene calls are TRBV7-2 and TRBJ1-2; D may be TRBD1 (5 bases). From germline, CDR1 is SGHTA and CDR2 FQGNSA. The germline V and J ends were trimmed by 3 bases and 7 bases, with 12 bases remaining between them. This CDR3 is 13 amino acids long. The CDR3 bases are TGTGCCAGCAGCTTGGGAGGGGTTCTTGGCTACACCTTC. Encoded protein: CASSLGGVLGYTF. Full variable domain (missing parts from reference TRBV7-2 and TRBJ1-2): GAGVSQSPSNKVTEKGKDVELRCDPISGHTALYWYRQSLGQGLEFLIYFQGNSAPDKSGLPSDRFSAERTGGSVSTLTIQRTQQEDSAVYLCASSLGGVLGYTFGSGTRLTVV.

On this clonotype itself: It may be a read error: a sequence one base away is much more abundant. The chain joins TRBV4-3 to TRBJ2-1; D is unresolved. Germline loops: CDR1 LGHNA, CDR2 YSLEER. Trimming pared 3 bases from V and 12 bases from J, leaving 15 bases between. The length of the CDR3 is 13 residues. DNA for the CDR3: TGCGCCAGCAGCCACCTGGGCGGCGATGGGCAGTTCTTC. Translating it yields CASSHLGGDGQFF.

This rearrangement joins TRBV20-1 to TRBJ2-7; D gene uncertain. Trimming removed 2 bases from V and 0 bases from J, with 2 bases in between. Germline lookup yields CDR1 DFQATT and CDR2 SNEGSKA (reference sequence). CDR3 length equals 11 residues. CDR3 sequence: CSARYSYEQYF. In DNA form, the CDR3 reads TGCAGTGCTAGATACTCCTACGAGCAGTACTTC.

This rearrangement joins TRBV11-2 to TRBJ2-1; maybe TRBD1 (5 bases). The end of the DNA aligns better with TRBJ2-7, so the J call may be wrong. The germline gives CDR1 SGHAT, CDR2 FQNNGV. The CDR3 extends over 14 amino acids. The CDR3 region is CASSLGGAYNEQYF. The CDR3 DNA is TGTGCCAGCAGCTTAGGTGGGGCCTACAATGAGCAGTACTTC.

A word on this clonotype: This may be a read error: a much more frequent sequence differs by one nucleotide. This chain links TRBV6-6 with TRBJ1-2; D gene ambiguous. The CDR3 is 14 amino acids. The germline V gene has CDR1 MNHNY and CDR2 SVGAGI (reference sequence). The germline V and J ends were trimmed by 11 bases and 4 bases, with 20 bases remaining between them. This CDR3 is CAGKKNDASYGYTF. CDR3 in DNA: TGTGCCGGCAAAAAAAACGACGCGTCCTATGGCTACACCTTC.

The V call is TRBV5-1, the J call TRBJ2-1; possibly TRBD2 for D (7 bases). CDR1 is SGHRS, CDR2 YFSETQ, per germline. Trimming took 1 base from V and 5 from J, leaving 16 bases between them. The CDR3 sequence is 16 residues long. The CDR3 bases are TGCGCCAGCAGCTTGAGGCCGGGGGGCTCTAACAATGAGCAGTTCTTC. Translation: CASSLRPGGSNNEQFF.

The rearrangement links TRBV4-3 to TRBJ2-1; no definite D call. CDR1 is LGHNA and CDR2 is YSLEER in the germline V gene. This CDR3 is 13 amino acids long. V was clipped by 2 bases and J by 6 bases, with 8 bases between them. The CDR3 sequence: CASSQTTANEQFF. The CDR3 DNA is TGCGCCAGCAGCCAAACAACAGCCAATGAGCAGTTCTTC.

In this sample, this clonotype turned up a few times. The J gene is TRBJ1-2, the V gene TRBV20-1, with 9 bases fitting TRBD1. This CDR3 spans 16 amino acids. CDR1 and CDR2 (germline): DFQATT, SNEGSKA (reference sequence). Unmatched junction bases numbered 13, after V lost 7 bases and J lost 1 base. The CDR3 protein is CSVGPSGTGNNYGYTF. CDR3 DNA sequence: TGCAGTGTGGGCCCTTCCGGGACAGGGAATAACTATGGCTACACCTTC.

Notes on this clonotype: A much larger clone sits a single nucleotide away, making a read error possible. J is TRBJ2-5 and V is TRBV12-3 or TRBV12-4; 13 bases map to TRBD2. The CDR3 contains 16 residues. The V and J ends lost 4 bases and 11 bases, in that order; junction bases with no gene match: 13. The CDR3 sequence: CASSSNGLAGVNEQYF. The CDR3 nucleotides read TGTGCCAGCAGTTCCAACGGACTAGCGGGGGTCAATGAGCAGTACTTC.

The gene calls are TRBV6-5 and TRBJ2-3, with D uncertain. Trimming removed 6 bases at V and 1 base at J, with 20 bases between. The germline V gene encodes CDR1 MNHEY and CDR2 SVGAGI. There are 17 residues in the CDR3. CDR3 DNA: TGTGCCAGCAGGCGTCGGACGTCGCACAGTCGCACAGATACGCAGTATTTT. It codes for CASRRRTSHSRTDTQYF.

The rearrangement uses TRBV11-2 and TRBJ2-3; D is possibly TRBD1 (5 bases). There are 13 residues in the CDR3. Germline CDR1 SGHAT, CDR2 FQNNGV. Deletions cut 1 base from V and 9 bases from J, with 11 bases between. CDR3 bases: TGTGCCAGCAGCTTAGGTCGAAGGGGCACGCAGTATTTT. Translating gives CASSLGRRGTQYF.

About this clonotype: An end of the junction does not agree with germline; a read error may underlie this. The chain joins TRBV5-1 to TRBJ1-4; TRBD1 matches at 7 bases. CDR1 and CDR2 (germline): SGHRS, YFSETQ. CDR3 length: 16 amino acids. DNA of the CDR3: TGCGCCAGCAGCTTGGCCCGACAGGGTATGGGTGAAAAACCGTTTTTT. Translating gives CASSLARQGMGEKPFF. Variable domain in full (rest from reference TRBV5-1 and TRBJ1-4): KAGVTQTPRYLIKTRGQQVTLSCSPISGHRSVSWYQQTPGQGLQFLFEYFSETQRNKGNFPGRFSGRQFSNSRSEMNVSTLELGDSALYLCASSLARQGMGEKPFFGSGTQLSVL.

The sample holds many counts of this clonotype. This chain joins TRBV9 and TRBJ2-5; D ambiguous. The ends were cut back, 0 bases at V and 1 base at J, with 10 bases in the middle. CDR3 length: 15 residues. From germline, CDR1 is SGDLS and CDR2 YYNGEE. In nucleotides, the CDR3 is TGTGCCAGCAGCGTAGGCAGCGTGGGCCAAGAGACCCAGTACTTC. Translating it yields CASSVGSVGQETQYF. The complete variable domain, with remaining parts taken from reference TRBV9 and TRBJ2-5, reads DSGVTQTPKHLITATGQRVTLRCSPRSGDLSVYWYQQSLDQGLQFLIQYYNGEERAKGNILERFSAQQFPDLHSELNLSSLELGDSALYFCASSVGSVGQETQYFGPGTRLLVL.

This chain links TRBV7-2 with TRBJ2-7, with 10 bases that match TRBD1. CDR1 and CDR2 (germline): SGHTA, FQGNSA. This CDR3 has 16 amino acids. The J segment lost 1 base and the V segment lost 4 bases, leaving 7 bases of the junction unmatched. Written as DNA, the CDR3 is TGTGCCAGCAGCTCAGTAGGGACAGGGGATTCCTACGAGCAGTACTTC. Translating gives CASSSVGTGDSYEQYF.

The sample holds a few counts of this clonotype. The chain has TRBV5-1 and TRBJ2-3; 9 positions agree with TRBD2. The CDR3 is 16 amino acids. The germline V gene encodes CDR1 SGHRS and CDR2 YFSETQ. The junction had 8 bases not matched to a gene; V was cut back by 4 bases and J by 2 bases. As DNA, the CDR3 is TGCGCCAGCAGCCCGGAGGCTAGCGGGGTCACAGATACGCAGTATTTT. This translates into CASSPEASGVTDTQYF.

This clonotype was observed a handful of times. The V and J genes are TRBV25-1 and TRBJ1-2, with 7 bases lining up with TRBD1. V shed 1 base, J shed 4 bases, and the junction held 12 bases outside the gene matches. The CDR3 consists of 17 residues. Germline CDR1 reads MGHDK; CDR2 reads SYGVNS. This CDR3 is CASSEFGGRGKSYGYTF. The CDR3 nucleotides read TGTGCCAGCAGTGAATTCGGGGGCAGGGGGAAATCCTATGGCTACACCTTC.

CDR3 DNA: TGTGCCAGCAGTCCGACCCGGGGAGGGAATCAGCCCCAGCATTTT. This gives the protein CASSPTRGGNQPQHF. V gene TRBV2 combines with J gene TRBJ1-5; no definite D call. This CDR3 has 15 amino acids. Trimming shortened V by 5 bases and J by 4 bases, and 15 bases separated the two germline ends. CDR1 SNHLY and CDR2 FYNNEI come from the germline V gene.

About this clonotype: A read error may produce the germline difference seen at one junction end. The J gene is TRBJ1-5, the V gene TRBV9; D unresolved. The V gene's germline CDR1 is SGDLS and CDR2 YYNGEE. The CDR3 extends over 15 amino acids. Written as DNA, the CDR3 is TGTGCCAGCAGCGTAGGCCAGGATAGCAATCAGCCTCAGCATTTT. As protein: CASSVGQDSNQPQHF.

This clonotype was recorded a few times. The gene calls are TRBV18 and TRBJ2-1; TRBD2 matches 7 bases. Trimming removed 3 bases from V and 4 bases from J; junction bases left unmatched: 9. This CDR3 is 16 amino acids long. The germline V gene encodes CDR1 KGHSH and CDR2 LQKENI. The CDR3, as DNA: TGTGCCAGCTCACCCTCGAGGGCGGGGGTATACAATGAGCAGTTCTTC. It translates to CASSPSRAGVYNEQFF.

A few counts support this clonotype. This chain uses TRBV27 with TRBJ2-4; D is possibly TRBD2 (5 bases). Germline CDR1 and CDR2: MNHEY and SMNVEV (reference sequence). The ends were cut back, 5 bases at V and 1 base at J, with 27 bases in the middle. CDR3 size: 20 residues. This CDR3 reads CASSRLVQTSGLLAKNIQYF. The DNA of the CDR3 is TGTGCCAGCAGTAGGCTCGTACAAACGTCGGGGTTGTTGGCCAAAAACATTCAGTACTTC.

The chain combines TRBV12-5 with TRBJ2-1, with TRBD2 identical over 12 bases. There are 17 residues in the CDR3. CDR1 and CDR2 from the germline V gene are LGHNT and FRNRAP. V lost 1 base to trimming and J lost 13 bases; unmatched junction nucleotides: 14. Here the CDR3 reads CASGLGALAGGQETQFF. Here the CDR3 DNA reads TGTGCTAGTGGTTTGGGGGCACTAGCGGGGGGTCAAGAGACCCAGTTCTTC.

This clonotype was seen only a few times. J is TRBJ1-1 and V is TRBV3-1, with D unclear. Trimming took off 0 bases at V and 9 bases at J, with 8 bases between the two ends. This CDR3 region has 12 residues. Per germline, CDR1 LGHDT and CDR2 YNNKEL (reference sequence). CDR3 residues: CASSQDWQKAFF. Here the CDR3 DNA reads TGTGCCAGCAGCCAAGATTGGCAGAAAGCTTTCTTT.

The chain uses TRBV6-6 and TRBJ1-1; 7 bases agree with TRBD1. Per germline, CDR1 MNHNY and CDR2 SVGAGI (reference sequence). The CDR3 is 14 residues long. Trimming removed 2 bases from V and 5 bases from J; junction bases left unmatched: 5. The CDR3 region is CASSYTPGGTEAFF. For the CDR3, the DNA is TGTGCCAGCAGTTACACACCAGGGGGAACTGAAGCTTTCTTT.